The 25 T cell receptor beta chains below come from one sample, sequenced in a study of beta chain features in type 1 diabetes. The isolated RNA, all of it, was reverse transcribed, so expressed TCRB transcripts were what got sequenced. Data came from immunoSEQ multiplex PCR; TCRdb stores just in-frame clones and leaves some out. The data show about 360,000 clones, approximately 12% seen once. Sequenced sample: naive CD4+ T cells from blood. Every receptor here comes from a man aged 18 to 29 in good health.

The chain recombines TRBV30 with TRBJ1-5; D perhaps matches TRBD1 (5 bases). The length of the CDR3 is 14 residues. Trimming cost V 3 bases and J 7 bases, with 16 bases left between them. Germline V gene lookup returns CDR1 GTSNPN and CDR2 SVGIG (reference sequence). The CDR3 sequence is CAWSRDSRGQPQHF. The CDR3, as DNA: TGTGCCTGGAGCCGGGACTCCCGGGGACAGCCCCAGCATTTT.

The table lists this clone with a few counts. This sequence joins TRBV7-2 and TRBJ1-1; D perhaps matches TRBD1 (6 bases). CDR3 size: 15 residues. Germline CDR1 is SGHTA and CDR2 is FQGNSA. V was trimmed by 1 base and J by 5 bases, leaving 14 bases between them. The CDR3: CASSLVPGARTEAFF. For the CDR3, the DNA is TGTGCCAGCAGCTTAGTCCCAGGGGCTCGGACTGAAGCTTTCTTT.

This chain uses TRBV30 with TRBJ1-1, with D possibly matching TRBD1 (5 bases). CDR3 length equals 11 residues. Germline V gene lookup returns CDR1 GTSNPN and CDR2 SVGIG (reference sequence). V lost 4 bases, J lost 6 bases, and 9 bases lay in between. The CDR3, as DNA: TGTGCCTGGAACTCGGGGGCTGAAGCTTTCTTT. It translates to CAWNSGAEAFF.

The genes are TRBV4-3 and TRBJ2-1; D not certain. CDR1 is LGHNA, CDR2 YSLEER, per germline. CDR3 size: 12 residues. Trimming removed 6 bases at V and 4 bases at J, with 7 bases between. The CDR3 protein is CASSSAYNEQFF. In DNA, the CDR3 is TGCGCCAGCAGTAGTGCTTACAATGAGCAGTTCTTC.

The chain combines TRBV27 with TRBJ2-7, with 10 bases fitting TRBD2. CDR3 length: 17 amino acids. From germline, CDR1 is MNHEY and CDR2 SMNVEV (reference sequence). The trim removed 3 bases at V and 4 bases at J, leaving 12 bases unmatched. The CDR3 loop is CASSFRLAGDVTYEQYF. The CDR3 nucleotides are TGTGCCAGCAGTTTTAGACTAGCGGGTGATGTTACGTACGAGCAGTACTTC.

V is TRBV4-2 and J is TRBJ2-6, with 8 bases that match TRBD1. V gave up 5 bases and J gave up 0 bases; unmatched junction bases: 9. The CDR3 is 18 residues long. In germline, CDR1 is LGHNA, CDR2 YNFKEQ. The chain's CDR3 is CASSGGGQAPSGANVLTF. CDR3 DNA sequence: TGTGCCAGCAGCGGAGGGGGACAGGCCCCCTCTGGGGCCAACGTCCTGACTTTC.

This clone was seen a handful of times. V and J are TRBV9 and TRBJ2-3, with 9 bases identical to TRBD2. The V segment lost 4 bases and the J segment 2 bases; nucleotides outside the gene matches: 8. In germline, CDR1 is SGDLS, CDR2 YYNGEE. The CDR3 consists of 16 residues. In nucleotides, the CDR3 is TGTGCCAGCAGCCCTAATCTAGCGGGAAACACAGATACGCAGTATTTT. Amino acid sequence: CASSPNLAGNTDTQYF.

This clone was picked up a small number of times. The gene calls are TRBV7-9 and TRBJ2-2; D ambiguous. The V end lost 5 bases, the J end lost 6 bases, and 10 bases lay between the germline ends. The germline V gene encodes CDR1 SEHNR and CDR2 FQNEAQ (reference sequence). The CDR3 is made up of 13 amino acids. CDR3: CASSTDSAGELFF. In DNA form, the CDR3 reads TGTGCCAGCAGCACCGACTCCGCCGGGGAGCTGTTTTTT.

The V and J genes are TRBV4-3 and TRBJ1-1; D is possibly TRBD1 (6 bases). Germline V gene sequence: CDR1 LGHNA, CDR2 YSLEER. CDR3 length equals 14 residues. The ends were cut back, 0 bases at V and 5 bases at J, with 10 bases in the middle. The CDR3 loop is CASSQEAGTTEAFF. The CDR3, as DNA: TGCGCCAGCAGCCAAGAAGCAGGGACAACTGAAGCTTTCTTT.

This clone was recorded a few times. The rearrangement uses TRBV5-5 and TRBJ2-1; TRBD2 matches at 9 bases. With 0 bases clipped from V and 9 bases from J, the junction kept 4 bases outside the gene matches. From germline, CDR1 is SGHKS and CDR2 YYEKEE (reference sequence). This CDR3 comprises 14 residues. CDR3 sequence: CASSLGGRAREQFF. CDR3 nucleotide sequence: TGTGCCAGCAGCTTGGGCGGGAGGGCTCGTGAGCAGTTCTTC.

The chain joins TRBV7-2 to TRBJ2-7, with 11 bases that match TRBD2. In germline, CDR1 is SGHTA, CDR2 FQGNSA. The CDR3 has 14 residues. J lost 3 bases, V lost 5 bases, and 3 bases had no gene match. The DNA of the CDR3 is TGTGCCAGCAGCCGACTAGCGGGGATCTACGAGCAGTACTTC. Amino acids: CASSRLAGIYEQYF.

The chain carries TRBV28 and TRBJ2-7; the D is unclear. This CDR3 has 12 residues. Germline CDR1 is MDHEN and CDR2 is SYDVKM. Trimming shortened V by 4 bases and J by 4 bases, and 8 bases separated the two germline ends. The CDR3 DNA follows: TGTGCCAGCAGTTCGGTCCGGTACGAGCAGTACTTC. It translates to CASSSVRYEQYF.

The V call is TRBV5-1, the J call TRBJ2-3; D not resolved. Deletions cut 0 bases from V and 0 bases from J, with 8 bases between. The CDR3 has 15 amino acids. The germline V gene has CDR1 SGHRS and CDR2 YFSETQ. The CDR3 DNA follows: TGCGCCAGCAGCTTGGAGACACTTAGCACAGATACGCAGTATTTT. This codes for CASSLETLSTDTQYF.

V usage is TRBV5-4 and J usage is TRBJ2-7, with D perhaps matching TRBD1 (5 bases). CDR1 and CDR2 (germline): SGHNT, YYREEE (reference sequence). There are 14 residues in the CDR3. With 5 bases removed from V and 1 base from J, the gap between germline ends came to 13 bases. CDR3 sequence reads: CASRIDRQSYEQYF. The CDR3 region has the DNA TGTGCCAGCAGAATAGACAGACAGTCCTACGAGCAGTACTTC.

There are a few counts of this clone. The chain is built from TRBV7-2 and TRBJ2-7; the match to TRBD2 covers 11 bases. The CDR3 runs to 15 residues. CDR1 is SGHTA and CDR2 is FQGNSA in the germline V gene. V was pared by 6 bases and J by 2 bases, with 6 bases of the junction left unmatched. The CDR3 spells CASSYRLAGTYEQYF. The DNA of the CDR3 is TGTGCCAGCAGTTACAGACTAGCGGGAACCTACGAGCAGTACTTC.

This clone has more than one count but fewer than ten. The chain joins TRBV19 to TRBJ2-7; 9 bases line up with TRBD2. The CDR3 extends over 16 amino acids. Germline values: CDR1 LNHDA, CDR2 SQIVND (reference sequence). V gave up 4 bases and J gave up 2 bases; unmatched junction bases: 9. The CDR3 coding sequence is TGTGCCAGTAGTACAGTAGGGCTAGCGGGAACCTACGAGCAGTACTTC. Protein product: CASSTVGLAGTYEQYF.

The chain carries TRBV6-5 and TRBJ1-2; D may be TRBD1 (6 bases). Trimming removed 2 bases from V and 5 bases from J, with 18 bases in between. CDR3 size: 16 residues. Germline V CDR1 and CDR2: MNHEY, SVGAGI. The CDR3 sequence: CASSYLGRGASYGYTF. In DNA, the CDR3 is TGTGCCAGCAGTTACCTCGGTCGGGGGGCAAGTTATGGCTACACCTTC.

The chain is built from TRBV7-2 and TRBJ2-7; 9 bases line up with TRBD1. CDR3 length: 16 amino acids. The germline V gene has CDR1 SGHTA and CDR2 FQGNSA. V dropped 3 bases and J dropped 2; count of bases not matched to a gene: 8. CDR3 bases: TGTGCCAGCAGCTTGGCCCCGGGACAGGGAGCCTACGAGCAGTACTTC. Encoded protein: CASSLAPGQGAYEQYF.

This rearrangement joins TRBV14 to TRBJ2-7; 8 bases are shared with TRBD1. Germline CDR1 SGHDN, CDR2 FVKESK. The CDR3 length is 15 residues. V gave up 2 bases and J gave up 3 bases; unmatched junction bases: 6. The CDR3 sequence: CASSQHRDRFYEQYF. In nucleotides, the CDR3 is TGTGCCAGCAGCCAACACCGGGACAGGTTCTACGAGCAGTACTTC.

The chain uses TRBV6-5 and TRBJ1-4, with D unresolved. Between the trimmed V and J ends, which lost 6 bases and 1 base, there was a span of 9 bases. This CDR3 is 14 amino acids long. Germline V gene sequence: CDR1 MNHEY, CDR2 SVGAGI. This chain's CDR3 is CASSTTGTNEKLFF. The CDR3 bases are TGTGCCAGCAGCACGACTGGAACTAATGAAAAACTGTTTTTT.

This clone has just a few counts. V usage is TRBV15 and J usage is TRBJ1-2, with 8 bases identical to TRBD1. The CDR3 is 14 amino acids. The V gene end was trimmed by 0 bases and the J gene end by 7 bases; junction bases not matched to a gene: 4. Germline V gene sequence: CDR1 LNHNV, CDR2 YYDKDF (reference sequence). DNA for the CDR3: TGTGCCACCAGCAGAGACAGGGGGCGGAGTGGCTACACCTTC. Protein product: CATSRDRGRSGYTF.

The J gene is TRBJ2-7, the V gene TRBV5-1; 9 bases map to TRBD1. The length of the CDR3 is 14 residues. J was trimmed by 3 bases and V by 2 bases; bases with no gene match: 3. From germline, CDR1 is SGHRS and CDR2 YFSETQ. The CDR3: CASSFRTGDYEQYF. The CDR3 coding sequence is TGCGCCAGCAGCTTTCGGACAGGGGACTACGAGCAGTACTTC.

This clone has only a few counts. The V call is TRBV4-2, the J call TRBJ2-2, with TRBD2 matching over 9 bases. This CDR3 region has 18 residues. Trimming took 1 base from V and 5 from J; bases not matched to a gene: 11. The germline V gene has CDR1 LGHNA and CDR2 YNFKEQ. CDR3 coding DNA: TGTGCCAGCAGCCAAGGGGAGGGCGGGAGGGCACGAACCGGGGAGCTGTTTTTT. Protein: CASSQGEGGRARTGELFF.

The genes are TRBV11-1 and TRBJ2-7; the D gene is possibly TRBD2 (5 bases). V was pared by 4 bases and J by 2 bases, with 15 bases between. Germline V gene lookup returns CDR1 SGHAT and CDR2 FQDESV (reference sequence). The CDR3 has 15 amino acids. The CDR3 sequence: CASSSVDSGAYEQYF. CDR3 nucleotides: TGTGCCAGCAGCTCGGTGGACTCCGGGGCCTACGAGCAGTACTTC.

The chain links TRBV29-1 to TRBJ1-4; D is uncertain. Looked up from germline, CDR1 is SQVTM and CDR2 is ANQGSEA. V was cut by 5 bases and J by 2 bases, with 12 bases left in between. There are 14 residues in the CDR3. The CDR3 reads CSVSPDGTNEKLFF. As DNA, the CDR3 is TGCAGCGTTTCCCCAGACGGGACTAATGAAAAACTGTTTTTT.